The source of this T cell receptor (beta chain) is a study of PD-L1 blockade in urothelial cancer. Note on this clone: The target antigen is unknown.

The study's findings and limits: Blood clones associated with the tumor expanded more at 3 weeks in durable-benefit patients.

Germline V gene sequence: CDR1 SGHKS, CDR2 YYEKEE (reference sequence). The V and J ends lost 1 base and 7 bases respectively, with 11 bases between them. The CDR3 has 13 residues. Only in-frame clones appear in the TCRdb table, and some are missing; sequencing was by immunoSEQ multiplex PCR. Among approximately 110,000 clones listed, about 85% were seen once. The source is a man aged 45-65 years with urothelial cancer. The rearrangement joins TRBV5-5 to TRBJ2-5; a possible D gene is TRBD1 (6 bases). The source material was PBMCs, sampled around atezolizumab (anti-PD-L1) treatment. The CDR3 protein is CASSLHREGTQYF. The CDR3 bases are TGTGCCAGCAGCTTGCACAGGGAAGGGACCCAGTACTTC. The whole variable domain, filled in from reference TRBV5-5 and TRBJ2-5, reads DAGVTQSPTHLIKTRGQQVTLRCSPISGHKSVSWYQQVLGQGPQFIFQYYEKEERGRGNFPDRFSARQFPNYSSELNVNALLLGDSALYLCASSLHREGTQYFGPGTRLLVL.